This record looks at one T cell receptor (beta chain) sequence and its context. This clonotype was detected a few times. Its recognized antigen is unknown. Within one base of it there is no much larger clone, and no base qualities were kept. Library preparation was by RT-PCR. The instrument given in TCRdb is Illumina HiSeq 2500. TCRdb applied fastp at Q25 and MiXCR to the public reads, then kept only in-frame beta chains. Entries are consolidated by CDR3 protein sequence, retaining the most common genes and DNA. The sample data list about 480,000 distinct CDR3 sequences, and roughly 27% of these were observed just once. Approximately 1.9% of the sample is in the top ten clones. The sample is drawn from a study of response to subunit inactivated influenza vaccine (dated by TCRdb to 2016 to 2019). A note on the overall study: Deep quantitative T cell receptor repertoire profiling was used in the study to track responses to a trivalent subunit inactivated influenza vaccine.

Overall study results and their limits: According to the authors, only a limited number of new T cells may be recruited by each seasonal influenza vaccination.

V loses 2 bases, J loses 2 bases, and the germline ends lie 7 bases apart. As encoded in the germline V gene (reference sequence), CDR1 is LNHDA while CDR2 is SQIVND. Counted from cysteine to phenylalanine, this CDR3 has 13 amino acids. Kept here is only the CDR3 DNA, which spans 39 bases and is read in frame from base 1. This clonotype originated in a man aged 45-65 years who received an inactivated influenza vaccine. Donor details come from another sample of the same person, matched by shared clones. The sequence joins TRBV19 to TRBJ2-7, with the D gene too uncertain to name. Material: CD4+ T cells sorted from PBMCs, obtained 5 days after vaccination. The encoded CDR3 is CASSIRTTYEQYF. The DNA reads TGTGCCAGTAGTATACGAACCACCTACGAGCAGTACTTC.